This T cell receptor beta chain was obtained from a study of blood T cell repertoires in COVID-19. Study as a whole: Spain, Italy and the United States supplied samples that represented acute and convalescent COVID-19.

The germline gives CDR1 SNHLY, CDR2 FYNNEI. This CDR3 is 12 amino acids long. Trimming stripped 6 bases from V and 0 bases from J, with 3 bases between. Libraries were prepared by immunoSEQ multiplex PCR; TCRdb keeps only in-frame clonotypes and omits some of them. Here the sample spans 200,000 to 250,000 clones, around four fifths being singletons. This clonotype was obtained from a woman in her sixties or seventies with active or convalescent COVID-19. The sample comprised peripheral blood. This chain uses TRBV2 with TRBJ1-3; no firm D call. The CDR3 DNA reads TGTGCCAGCAGGTACTCTGGAAACACCATATATTTT. It translates to CASRYSGNTIYF. The full variable domain, its missing parts supplied by reference TRBV2 and TRBJ1-3, is EPEVTQTPSHQVTQMGQEVILRCVPISNHLYFYWYRQILGQKVEFLVSFYNNEISEKSEIFDDQFSVERPDGSNFTLKIRSTKLEDSAMYFCASRYSGNTIYFGEGSWLTVV.